This TCR beta chain was observed in a study of T cell changes during pregnancy in multiple sclerosis. Germline V CDR1 and CDR2: SGHRS, YFSETQ. V lost 0 bases, J lost 7 bases, and 11 bases lay in between. The CDR3 has 15 residues. The data were produced by immunoSEQ multiplex PCR, yet TCRdb's version contains in-frame clones alone and is incomplete. This sample carries 30,000 to 35,000 clones, roughly 91% of them seen once, and the ten largest clones take almost 8%. The starting material was CD8+ T cells from peripheral blood mononuclear cells, obtained before pregnancy. This receptor was taken from a female donor with multiple sclerosis, enrolled in a pregnancy study. The rearrangement links TRBV5-1 to TRBJ1-6; no clear D. The CDR3 coding sequence is TGCGCCAGCAGCTTGGTTTCAGGAGGAAATTCACCCCTCCACTTT. Translation gives CASSLVSGGNSPLHF.